This T cell receptor beta chain appears in the sequencing data of a study of blood T cell repertoires in COVID-19. Study summary: The study drew acute and convalescent COVID-19 samples from the United States, Italy and Spain.

In the original workflow: Estimation of nucleated cell counts was performed using reference gene primer amplification. The table came from immunoSEQ multiplex PCR; TCRdb's copy has only in-frame clones and leaves some out. The DNA was the basis for D and trimming; V, J and clone size are from that table. Of roughly 150,000 clones in the sample, roughly 84% were seen once. CDR3 length: 16 residues. Per germline, CDR1 MNHEY and CDR2 SVGEGT. The V gene end was trimmed by 6 bases and the J gene end by 5 bases; junction bases not matched to a gene: 9. The genes are TRBV6-2 or TRBV6-3 and TRBJ1-6; 8 bases fit TRBD1. Sequenced material: peripheral blood. The TCR comes from a woman in her 50s with acute or convalescent COVID-19. The chain's CDR3 is CASSSWTGLDNSPLHF. Here the CDR3 DNA reads TGTGCCAGCAGCTCCTGGACAGGGCTAGATAATTCACCCCTCCACTTT.